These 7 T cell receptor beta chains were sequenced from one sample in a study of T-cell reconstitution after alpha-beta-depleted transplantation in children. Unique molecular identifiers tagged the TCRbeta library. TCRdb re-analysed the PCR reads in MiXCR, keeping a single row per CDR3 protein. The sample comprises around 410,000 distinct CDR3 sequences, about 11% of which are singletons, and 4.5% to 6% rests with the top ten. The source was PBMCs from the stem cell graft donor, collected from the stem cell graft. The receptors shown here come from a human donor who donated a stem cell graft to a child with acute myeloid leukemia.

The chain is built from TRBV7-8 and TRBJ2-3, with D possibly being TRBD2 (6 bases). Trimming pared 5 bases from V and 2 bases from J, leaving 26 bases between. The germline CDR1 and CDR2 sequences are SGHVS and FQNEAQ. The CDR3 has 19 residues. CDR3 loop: CASSQHWRWGESTTDTQYF. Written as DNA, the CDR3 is TGTGCCAGCAGCCAACATTGGAGGTGGGGGGAGAGCACCACAGATACGCAGTATTTT. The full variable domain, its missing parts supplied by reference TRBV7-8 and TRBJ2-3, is GAGVSQSPRYKVAKRGQDVALRCDPISGHVSLFWYQQALGQGPEFLTYFQNEAQLDKSGLPSDRFFAERPEGSVSTLKIQRTQQEDSAVYLCASSQHWRWGESTTDTQYFGPGTRLTVL.

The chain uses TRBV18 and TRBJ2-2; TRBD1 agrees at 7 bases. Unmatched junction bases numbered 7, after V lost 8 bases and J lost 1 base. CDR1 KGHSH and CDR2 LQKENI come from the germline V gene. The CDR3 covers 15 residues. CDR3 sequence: CASLPGQKNTGELFF. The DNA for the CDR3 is TGTGCCAGCCTACCGGGACAGAAGAACACCGGGGAGCTGTTTTTT. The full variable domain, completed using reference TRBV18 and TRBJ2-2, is NAGVMQNPRHLVRRRGQEARLRCSPMKGHSHVYWYRQLPEEGLKFMVYLQKENIIDESGMPKERFSAEFPKEGPSILRIQQVVRGDSAAYFCASLPGQKNTGELFFGEGSRLTVL.

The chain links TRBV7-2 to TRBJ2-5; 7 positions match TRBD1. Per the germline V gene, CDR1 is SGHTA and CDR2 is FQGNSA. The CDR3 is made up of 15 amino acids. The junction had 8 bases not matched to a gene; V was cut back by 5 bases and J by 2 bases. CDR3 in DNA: TGTGCCAGCAGCCCCGGGACAGAAAGACAAGAGACCCAGTACTTC. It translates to CASSPGTERQETQYF.

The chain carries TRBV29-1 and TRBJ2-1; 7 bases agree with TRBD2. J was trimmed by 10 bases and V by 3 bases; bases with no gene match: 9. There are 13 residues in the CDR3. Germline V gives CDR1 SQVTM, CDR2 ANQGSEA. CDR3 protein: CSVDGHPAGEQFF. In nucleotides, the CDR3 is TGCAGCGTTGATGGACATCCAGCGGGGGAGCAGTTCTTC.

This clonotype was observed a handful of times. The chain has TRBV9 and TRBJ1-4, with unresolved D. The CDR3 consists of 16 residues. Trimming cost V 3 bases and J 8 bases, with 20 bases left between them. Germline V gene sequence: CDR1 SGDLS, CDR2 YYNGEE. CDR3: CASSGGPAKFVEKLFF. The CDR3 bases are TGTGCCAGCAGCGGGGGTCCGGCAAAATTTGTGGAAAAACTGTTTTTT.

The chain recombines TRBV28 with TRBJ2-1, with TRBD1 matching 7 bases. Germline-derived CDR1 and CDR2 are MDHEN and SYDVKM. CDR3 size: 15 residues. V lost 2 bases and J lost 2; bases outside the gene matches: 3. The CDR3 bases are TGTGCCAGCAGTTTACTCCAGGGGGCCTACAATGAGCAGTTCTTC. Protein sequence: CASSLLQGAYNEQFF.

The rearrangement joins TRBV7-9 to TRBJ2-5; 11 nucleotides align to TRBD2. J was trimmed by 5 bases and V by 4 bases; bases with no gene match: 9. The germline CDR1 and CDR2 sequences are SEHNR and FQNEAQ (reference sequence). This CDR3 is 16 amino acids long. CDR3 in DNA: TGTGCCAGCAGCTCCGGGACTAGCGGAGGTTGGGAGACCCAGTACTTC. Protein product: CASSSGTSGGWETQYF.